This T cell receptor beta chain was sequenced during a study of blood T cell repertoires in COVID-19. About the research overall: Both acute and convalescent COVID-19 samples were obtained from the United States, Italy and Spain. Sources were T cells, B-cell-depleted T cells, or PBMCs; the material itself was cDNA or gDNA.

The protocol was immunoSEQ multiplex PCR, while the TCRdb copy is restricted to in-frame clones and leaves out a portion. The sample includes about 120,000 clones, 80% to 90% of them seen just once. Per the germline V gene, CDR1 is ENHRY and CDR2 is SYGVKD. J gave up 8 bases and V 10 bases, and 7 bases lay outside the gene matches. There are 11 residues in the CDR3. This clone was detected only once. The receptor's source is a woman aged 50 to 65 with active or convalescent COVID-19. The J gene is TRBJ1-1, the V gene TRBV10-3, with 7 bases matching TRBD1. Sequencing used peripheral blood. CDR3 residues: CATSGQVEAFF. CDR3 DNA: TGTGCCACAAGTGGACAGGTCGAAGCTTTCTTT.